What follows are 13 T cell receptor beta chains derived from one specimen sequenced in a study of lymphopenia after photon versus proton radiotherapy. Generated by immunoSEQ multiplex PCR, the TCRdb table keeps only in-frame clones and is missing some. The table has about 24,000 clones, roughly 82% seen once. The sample here was peripheral blood, taken from a patient treated with proton-based radiotherapy. These receptors all come from a woman aged 70 to 79 with pancreatic cancer.

This clone was detected only once. The rearrangement links TRBV30 to TRBJ2-7; the match to TRBD1 covers 7 bases. The CDR3 has 10 residues. The junction had 0 bases not matched to a gene; V was cut back by 8 bases and J by 2 bases. Germline CDR1 is GTSNPN and CDR2 is SVGIG (reference sequence). The CDR3 bases are TGTGCCCAGGGGGCCTACGAGCAGTACTTC. Its translation is CAQGAYEQYF.

CDR3 protein: CAWSRRDRGNTGELFF. The CDR3, as DNA: TGTGCCTGGAGTCGACGGGACAGGGGGAACACCGGGGAGCTGTTTTTT. This rearrangement joins TRBV30 to TRBJ2-2; 10 bases fit TRBD1. CDR3 size: 16 residues. J lost 1 base, V lost 2 bases, and 4 bases had no gene match. From germline, CDR1 is GTSNPN and CDR2 SVGIG (reference sequence).

The chain has TRBV30 and TRBJ2-5; D is undetermined. In germline, CDR1 is GTSNPN, CDR2 SVGIG (reference sequence). This CDR3 is 12 amino acids long. V was shortened by 7 bases and J by 2 bases, with 11 bases between the two germline ends. CDR3 sequence: CASKSIQETQYF. CDR3 DNA sequence: TGTGCCTCAAAATCCATTCAAGAGACCCAGTACTTC.

This chain joins TRBV28 and TRBJ2-7; 11 bases are shared with TRBD2. J lost 4 bases, V lost 6 bases, and 11 bases had no gene match. The germline V gene encodes CDR1 MDHEN and CDR2 SYDVKM. The CDR3 runs to 16 residues. CDR3 nucleotides: TGTGCCAGCAGCATAGGCCTAGCGGGAGGCTCATACGAGCAGTACTTC. Encoded protein: CASSIGLAGGSYEQYF.

This clone was seen only a few times. CDR3 amino acids: CAISGSGQGENIQYF. The CDR3 bases are TGTGCCATCAGTGGTTCGGGACAGGGGGAAAACATTCAGTACTTC. The chain uses TRBV10-3 and TRBJ2-4, with 11 bases fitting TRBD1. The CDR3 has 15 residues. Unmatched junction bases numbered 4, after V lost 4 bases and J lost 5 bases. CDR1 ENHRY and CDR2 SYGVKD come from the germline V gene.

The V gene is TRBV6-5, the J gene TRBJ2-5; D not certain. The J call may be mistaken, given a closer DNA end match to TRBJ2-7. This CDR3 has 13 residues. The germline V gene encodes CDR1 MNHEY and CDR2 SVGAGI. The CDR3 spells CASRVQQTYEQYF. The CDR3 DNA reads as TGTGCCAGCAGAGTGCAGCAGACCTACGAGCAGTACTTC.

The chain carries TRBV6-4 and TRBJ1-2; D is perhaps TRBD1 (5 bases). Trimming left V 4 bases short and J 4 bases short, with 10 bases between. Germline loops: CDR1 MRHNA, CDR2 SNTAGT. The CDR3 consists of 13 residues. CDR3 residues: CASSVTASYGYTF. CDR3 DNA: TGTGCCAGCAGTGTGACAGCGTCCTATGGCTACACCTTC.

In this sample, this clone turned up once. The rearrangement joins TRBV13 to TRBJ1-5; 8 bases are shared with TRBD1. Looked up from germline, CDR1 is PRHDT and CDR2 is FYEKMQ (reference sequence). The V and J ends lost 2 bases and 4 bases, in that order; junction bases with no gene match: 16. This CDR3 has 19 residues. CDR3 bases: TGTGCCAGCAGCTTAAGGGGCCCGACGGGACAGGAAAGAAATCAGCCCCAGCATTTT. This encodes CASSLRGPTGQERNQPQHF.

DNA of the CDR3: TGTGCCAGCACGGTCGCGGGAGTTTCAGAGACCCAGTACTTC. Translated, it gives CASTVAGVSETQYF. The V gene is TRBV2, the J gene TRBJ2-5; 7 bases match TRBD2. V lost 7 bases to trimming and J lost 4 bases; unmatched junction nucleotides: 9. CDR1 is SNHLY and CDR2 is FYNNEI in the germline V gene. This CDR3 comprises 14 residues.

The rearrangement uses TRBV30 and TRBJ1-1; D is undetermined. Germline V gene sequence: CDR1 GTSNPN, CDR2 SVGIG (reference sequence). The CDR3 length is 16 residues. Trimming cost V 4 bases and J 0 bases, with 18 bases left between them. Here the CDR3 DNA reads TGTGCCTGGAAGGGTTGGTCACTGCGAATGAACACTGAAGCTTTCTTT. Translated: CAWKGWSLRMNTEAFF.

In nucleotides, the CDR3 is TGTGCCAGCTCACCCCTAGCGGGAGGCTACAATGAGCAGTTCTTC. This encodes CASSPLAGGYNEQFF. The chain has TRBV18 and TRBJ2-1, with 11 nucleotides matching TRBD2. This CDR3 spans 15 amino acids. Germline V gene lookup returns CDR1 KGHSH and CDR2 LQKENI. V dropped 3 bases and J dropped 3; count of bases not matched to a gene: 1.

The CDR3 is CASSFYGSGNTIYF. For the CDR3, the DNA is TGTGCCAGCAGCTTTTATGGTTCTGGAAACACCATATATTTT. V usage is TRBV5-4 and J usage is TRBJ1-3; D uncertain. V shed 2 bases and J shed 1 base, with 7 bases lying between them. This CDR3 comprises 14 residues. CDR1 and CDR2 (germline): SGHNT, YYREEE (reference sequence).

In this sample, this clone turned up once. The J gene is TRBJ2-1, the V gene TRBV7-2; D gene unclear. V was shortened by 1 base and J by 1 base, with 5 bases between the two germline ends. This CDR3 comprises 14 residues. The V gene's germline CDR1 is SGHTA and CDR2 FQGNSA. The CDR3 loop reads CASSLEVSYNEQFF. As DNA, the CDR3 is TGTGCCAGCAGCTTAGAGGTGTCCTACAATGAGCAGTTCTTC.